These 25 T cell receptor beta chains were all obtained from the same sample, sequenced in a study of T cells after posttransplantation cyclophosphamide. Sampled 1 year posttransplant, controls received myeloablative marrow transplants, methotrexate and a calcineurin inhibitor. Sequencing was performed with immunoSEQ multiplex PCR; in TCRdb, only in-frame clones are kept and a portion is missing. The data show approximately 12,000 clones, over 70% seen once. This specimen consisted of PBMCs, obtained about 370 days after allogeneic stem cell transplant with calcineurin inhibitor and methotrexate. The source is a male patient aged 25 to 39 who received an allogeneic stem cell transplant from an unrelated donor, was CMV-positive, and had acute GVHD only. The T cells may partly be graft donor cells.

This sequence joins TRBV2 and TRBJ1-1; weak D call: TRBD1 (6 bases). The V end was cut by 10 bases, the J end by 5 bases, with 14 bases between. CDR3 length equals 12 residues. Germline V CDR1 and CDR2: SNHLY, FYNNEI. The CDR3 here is CAITGFLTEAFF. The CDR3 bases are TGTGCCATTACAGGGTTCTTGACTGAAGCTTTCTTT.

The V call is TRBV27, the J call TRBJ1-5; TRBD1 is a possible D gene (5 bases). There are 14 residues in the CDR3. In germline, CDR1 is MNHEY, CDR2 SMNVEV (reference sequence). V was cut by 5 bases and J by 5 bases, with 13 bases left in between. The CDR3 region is CASSPEGRYQPQHF. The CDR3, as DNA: TGTGCCAGCAGTCCCGAGGGGAGGTATCAGCCCCAGCATTTT.

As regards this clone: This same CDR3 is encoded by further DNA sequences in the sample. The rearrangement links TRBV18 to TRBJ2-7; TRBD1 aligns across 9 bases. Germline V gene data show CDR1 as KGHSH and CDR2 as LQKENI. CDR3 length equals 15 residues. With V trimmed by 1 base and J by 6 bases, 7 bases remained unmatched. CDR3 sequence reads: CASSPRRTGDSEQYF. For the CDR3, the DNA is TGTGCCAGCTCACCACGGAGGACAGGGGATTCCGAGCAGTACTTC.

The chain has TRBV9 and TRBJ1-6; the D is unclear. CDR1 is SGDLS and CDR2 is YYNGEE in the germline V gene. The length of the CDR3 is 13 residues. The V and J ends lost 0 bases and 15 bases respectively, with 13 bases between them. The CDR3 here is CASSVAGSSRLHF. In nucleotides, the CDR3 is TGTGCCAGCAGCGTAGCAGGCAGTTCTCGCCTCCACTTT. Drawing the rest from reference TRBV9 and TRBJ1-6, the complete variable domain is DSGVTQTPKHLITATGQRVTLRCSPRSGDLSVYWYQQSLDQGLQFLIQYYNGEERAKGNILERFSAQQFPDLHSELNLSSLELGDSALYFCASSVAGSSRLHFGNGTRLTVT.

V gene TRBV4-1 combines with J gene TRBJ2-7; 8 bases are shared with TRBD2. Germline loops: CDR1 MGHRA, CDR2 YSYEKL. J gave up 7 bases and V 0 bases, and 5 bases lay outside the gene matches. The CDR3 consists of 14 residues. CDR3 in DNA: TGCGCCAGCAGCCAAGATATTTCGGGGGGGGAGCAGTACTTC. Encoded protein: CASSQDISGGEQYF.

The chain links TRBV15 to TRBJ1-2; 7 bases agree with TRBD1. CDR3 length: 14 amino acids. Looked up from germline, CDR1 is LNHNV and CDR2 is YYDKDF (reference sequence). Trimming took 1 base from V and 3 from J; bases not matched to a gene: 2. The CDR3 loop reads CATSRGDRDYGYTF. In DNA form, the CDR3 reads TGTGCCACCAGCAGAGGAGACAGGGACTATGGCTACACCTTC.

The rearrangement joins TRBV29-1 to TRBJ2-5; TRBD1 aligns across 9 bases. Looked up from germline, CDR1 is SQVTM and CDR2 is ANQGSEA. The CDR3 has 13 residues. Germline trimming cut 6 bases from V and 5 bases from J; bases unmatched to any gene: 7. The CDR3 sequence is CSVQQGAMETQYF. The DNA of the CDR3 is TGCAGCGTCCAACAGGGGGCAATGGAGACCCAGTACTTC.

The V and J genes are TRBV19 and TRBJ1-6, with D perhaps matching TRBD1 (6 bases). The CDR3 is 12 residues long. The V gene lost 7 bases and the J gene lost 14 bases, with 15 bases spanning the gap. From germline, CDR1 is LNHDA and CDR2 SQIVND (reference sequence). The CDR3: CASTGHSLTLHF. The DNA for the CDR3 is TGTGCCAGTACGGGACATTCCCTCACCCTCCACTTT.

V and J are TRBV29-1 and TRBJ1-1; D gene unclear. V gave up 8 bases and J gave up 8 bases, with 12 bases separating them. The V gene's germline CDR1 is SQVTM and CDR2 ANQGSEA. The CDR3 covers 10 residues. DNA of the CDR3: TGCAGCTTCTGGTCCAGGGAAGCTTTCTTT. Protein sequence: CSFWSREAFF.

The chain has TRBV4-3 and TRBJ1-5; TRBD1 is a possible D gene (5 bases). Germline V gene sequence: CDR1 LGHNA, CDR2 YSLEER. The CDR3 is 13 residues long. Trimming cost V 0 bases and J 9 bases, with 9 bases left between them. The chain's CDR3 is CASSQDQGLPQHF. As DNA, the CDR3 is TGCGCCAGCAGCCAAGATCAGGGTCTGCCCCAGCATTTT.

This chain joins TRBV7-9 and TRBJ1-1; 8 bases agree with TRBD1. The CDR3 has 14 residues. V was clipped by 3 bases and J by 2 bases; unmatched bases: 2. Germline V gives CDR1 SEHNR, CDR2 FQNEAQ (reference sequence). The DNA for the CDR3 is TGTGCCAGCAGCTTCGGACAGGGTAACACTGAAGCTTTCTTT. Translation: CASSFGQGNTEAFF. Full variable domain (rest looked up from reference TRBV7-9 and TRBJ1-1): DTGVSQNPRHKITKRGQNVTFRCDPISEHNRLYWYRQTLGQGPEFLTYFQNEAQLEKSRLLSDRFSAERPKGSFSTLEIQRTEQGDSAMYLCASSFGQGNTEAFFGQGTRLTVV.

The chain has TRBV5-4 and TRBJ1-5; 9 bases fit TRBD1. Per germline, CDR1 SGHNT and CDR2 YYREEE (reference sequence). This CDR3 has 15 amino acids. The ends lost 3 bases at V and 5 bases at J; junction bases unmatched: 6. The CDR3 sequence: CASSSGTGNDQPQHF. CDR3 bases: TGTGCCAGCAGCTCCGGGACAGGGAACGATCAGCCCCAGCATTTT.

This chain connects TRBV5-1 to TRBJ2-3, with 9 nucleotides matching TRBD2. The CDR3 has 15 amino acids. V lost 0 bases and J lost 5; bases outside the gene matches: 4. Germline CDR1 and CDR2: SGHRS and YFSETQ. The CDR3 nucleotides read TGCGCCAGCAGCTTGGGCGGGAGGGCCGGAGATACGCAGTATTTT. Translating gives CASSLGGRAGDTQYF.

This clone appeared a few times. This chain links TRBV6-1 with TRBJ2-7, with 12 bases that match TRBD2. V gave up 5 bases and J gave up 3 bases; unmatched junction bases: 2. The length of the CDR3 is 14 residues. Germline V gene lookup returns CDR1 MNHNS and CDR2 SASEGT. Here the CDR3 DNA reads TGTGCCAGCAGTCAGACTAGCGGGAGCTACGAGCAGTACTTC. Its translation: CASSQTSGSYEQYF.

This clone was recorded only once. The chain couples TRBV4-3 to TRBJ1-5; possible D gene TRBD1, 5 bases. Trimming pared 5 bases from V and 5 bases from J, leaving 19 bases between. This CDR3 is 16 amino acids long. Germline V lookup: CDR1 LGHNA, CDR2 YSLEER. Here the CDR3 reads CASSAGRGEGYQPQHF. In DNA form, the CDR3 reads TGCGCCAGCAGCGCCGGGAGGGGAGAAGGCTATCAGCCCCAGCATTTT.

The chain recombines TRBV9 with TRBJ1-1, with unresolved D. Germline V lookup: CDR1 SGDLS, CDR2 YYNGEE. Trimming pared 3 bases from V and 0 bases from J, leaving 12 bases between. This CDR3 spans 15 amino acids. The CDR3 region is CASSALAGLNTEAFF. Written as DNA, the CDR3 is TGTGCCAGCAGCGCGCTGGCGGGTTTGAACACTGAAGCTTTCTTT.

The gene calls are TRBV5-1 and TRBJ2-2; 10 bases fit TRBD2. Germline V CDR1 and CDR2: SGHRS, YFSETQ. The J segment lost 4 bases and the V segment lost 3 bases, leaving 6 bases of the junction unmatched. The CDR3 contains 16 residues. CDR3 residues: CASSSSGRSGTGELFF. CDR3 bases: TGCGCCAGCAGCTCTAGCGGGAGATCGGGCACCGGGGAGCTGTTTTTT.

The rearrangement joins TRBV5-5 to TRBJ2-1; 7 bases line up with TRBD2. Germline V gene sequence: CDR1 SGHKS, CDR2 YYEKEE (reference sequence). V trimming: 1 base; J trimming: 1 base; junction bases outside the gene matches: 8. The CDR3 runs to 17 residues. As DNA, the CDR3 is TGTGCCAGCAGCTTGTCCGTCGGGACTAATTCCTACAATGAGCAGTTCTTC. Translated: CASSLSVGTNSYNEQFF.

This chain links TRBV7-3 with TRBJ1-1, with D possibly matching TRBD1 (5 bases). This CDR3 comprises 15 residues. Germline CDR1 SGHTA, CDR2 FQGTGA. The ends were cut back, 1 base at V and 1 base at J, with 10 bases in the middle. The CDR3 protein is CASSLNAGKNTEAFF. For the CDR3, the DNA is TGTGCCAGCAGCTTAAATGCAGGGAAGAACACTGAAGCTTTCTTT. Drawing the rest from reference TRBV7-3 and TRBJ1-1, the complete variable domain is GAGVSQTPSNKVTEKGKYVELRCDPISGHTALYWYRQSLGQGPEFLIYFQGTGAADDSGLPNDRFFAVRPEGSVSTLKIQRTERGDSAVYLCASSLNAGKNTEAFFGQGTRLTVV.

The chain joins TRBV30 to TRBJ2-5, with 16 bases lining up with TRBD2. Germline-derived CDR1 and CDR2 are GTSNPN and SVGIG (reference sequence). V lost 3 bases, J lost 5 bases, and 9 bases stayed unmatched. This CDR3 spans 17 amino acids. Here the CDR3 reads CAWSPGLAGGPWETQYF. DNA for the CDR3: TGTGCCTGGAGCCCGGGACTAGCGGGAGGGCCCTGGGAGACCCAGTACTTC.

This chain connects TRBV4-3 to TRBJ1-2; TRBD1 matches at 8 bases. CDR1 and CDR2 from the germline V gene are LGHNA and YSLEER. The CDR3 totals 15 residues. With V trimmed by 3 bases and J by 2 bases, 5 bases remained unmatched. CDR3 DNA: TGCGCCAGCAGCCACACGACAGGGGAGAACTATGGCTACACCTTC. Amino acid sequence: CASSHTTGENYGYTF.

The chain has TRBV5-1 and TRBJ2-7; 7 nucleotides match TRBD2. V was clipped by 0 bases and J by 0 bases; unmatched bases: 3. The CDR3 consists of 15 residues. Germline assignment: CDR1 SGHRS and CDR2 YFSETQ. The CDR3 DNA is TGCGCCAGCAGCTTGGCTAGCGGCAGCTCCTACGAGCAGTACTTC. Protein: CASSLASGSSYEQYF. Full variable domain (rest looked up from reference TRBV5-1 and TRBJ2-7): KAGVTQTPRYLIKTRGQQVTLSCSPISGHRSVSWYQQTPGQGLQFLFEYFSETQRNKGNFPGRFSGRQFSNSRSEMNVSTLELGDSALYLCASSLASGSSYEQYFGPGTRLTVT.

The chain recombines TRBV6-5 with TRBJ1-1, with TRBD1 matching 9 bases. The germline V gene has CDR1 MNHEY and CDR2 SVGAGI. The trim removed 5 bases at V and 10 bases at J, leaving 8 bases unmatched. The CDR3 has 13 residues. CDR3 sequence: CASSQQGAGRAFF. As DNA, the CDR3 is TGTGCCAGCAGTCAACAGGGGGCTGGACGAGCTTTCTTT.

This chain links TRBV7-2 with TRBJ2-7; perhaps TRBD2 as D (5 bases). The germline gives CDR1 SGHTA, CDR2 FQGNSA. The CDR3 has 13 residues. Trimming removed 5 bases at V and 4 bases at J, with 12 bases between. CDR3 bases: TGTGCCAGCAGCCTCCGGACTCCTTACGAGCAGTACTTC. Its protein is CASSLRTPYEQYF.

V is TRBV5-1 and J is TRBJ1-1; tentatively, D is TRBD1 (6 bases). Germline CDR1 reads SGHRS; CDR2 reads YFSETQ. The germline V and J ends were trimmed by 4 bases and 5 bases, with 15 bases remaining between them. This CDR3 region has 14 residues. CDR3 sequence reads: CASSEKQGPTEAFF. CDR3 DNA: TGCGCCAGCAGCGAGAAACAGGGTCCTACTGAAGCTTTCTTT.